This entry is about one TCR beta chain. Antigen unknown. The data were taken from a study of cytomegalovirus exposure and HLA in healthy donors. Sequencing used immunoSEQ multiplex PCR; TCRdb keeps in-frame clones, though not all of them. Here the sample spans about 140,000 clones, 80% to 90% being singletons. General study results and limits: Reports credit the classifier with highly specific, highly sensitive diagnosis of cytomegalovirus status. Researchers catalogued approximately 170 TCR beta chains as cytomegalovirus-associated.

The sequence derives from a woman aged 30 to 39 in good health and CMV-seronegative. The sample comprised PBMCs.

The chain's CDR3 is CASSLDSVSNQPQHF. As DNA, the CDR3 is TGTGCCAGCAGCTTAGATTCAGTTAGCAATCAGCCCCAGCATTTT. The chain carries TRBV11-2 and TRBJ1-5, with no clear D. The CDR3 loop spans 15 amino acids. V was trimmed by 0 bases and J by 0 bases, leaving 6 bases between them. Germline-derived CDR1 and CDR2 are SGHAT and FQNNGV.